This T cell receptor (beta chain) was recorded in a study of shared clonotypes between healthy human individuals. The assay used deep level. Genomic DNA per cell subset filled all wells of several immunoSEQ plates. The protocol was immunoSEQ multiplex PCR, while the TCRdb copy is restricted to in-frame clones and leaves out a portion. The repertoire includes about 490,000 clones, about 72% of them detected once, and 12% sits in the top ten. This sequence was found in a woman aged 35 to 49 in good health. Some clones in this sample may be carry-over from other donors' samples. Input material: PBMCs.

The chain's CDR3 is CASSPSCTYNEQFF. The CDR3 bases are TGTGCCAGCAGCCCCAGTTGCACCTACAATGAGCAGTTCTTC. The gene calls are TRBV12-1 and TRBJ2-1; the table's D call, TRBD1, has no DNA check behind it. TRBV12-1 has pseudogene status. This CDR3 region has 14 residues.